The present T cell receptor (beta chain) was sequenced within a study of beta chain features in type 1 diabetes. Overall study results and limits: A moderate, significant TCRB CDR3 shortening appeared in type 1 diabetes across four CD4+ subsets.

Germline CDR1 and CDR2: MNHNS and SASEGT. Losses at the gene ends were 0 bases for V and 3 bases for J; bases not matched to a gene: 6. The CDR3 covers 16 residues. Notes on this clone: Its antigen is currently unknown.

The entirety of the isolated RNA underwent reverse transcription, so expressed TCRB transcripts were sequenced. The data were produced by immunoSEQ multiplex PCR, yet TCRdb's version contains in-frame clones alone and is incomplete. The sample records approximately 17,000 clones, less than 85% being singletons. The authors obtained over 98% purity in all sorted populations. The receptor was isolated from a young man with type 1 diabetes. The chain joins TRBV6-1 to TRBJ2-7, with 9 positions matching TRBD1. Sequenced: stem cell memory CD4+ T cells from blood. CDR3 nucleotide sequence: TGTGCCAGCAGTGAAGCCGGGACAGGGTATTACTACGAGCAGTACTTC. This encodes CASSEAGTGYYYEQYF.